This T cell receptor beta chain was observed in a study of cytomegalovirus exposure and HLA in healthy donors. Points from the study as a whole: The study flagged about 150 TCR beta chains as cytomegalovirus-associated. Generally TCR sequences proved uncommon, though certain public TCRs appeared in numerous donors.

The J segment lost 7 bases and the V segment lost 4 bases, leaving 6 bases of the junction unmatched. The CDR3 spans 15 residues. The germline gives CDR1 SGHRS, CDR2 YFSETQ. As concerns this clone: Antigen: not known.

The donors were members of the validation cohort, which comprised 120 subjects and was separate from the first cohort of about 700 subjects. Assay: immunoSEQ multiplex PCR; the TCRdb copy retains only in-frame clones and omits some. The table shows roughly 130,000 clones, with around 85% occurring only once. This TCR came from a man aged 18 to 30 in good health and CMV-seronegative. Sequencing was carried out using PBMCs. The chain combines TRBV5-1 with TRBJ1-6, with 9 bases aligning to TRBD1. As DNA, the CDR3 is TGCGCCAGCAGCCGCCGGGACAGGGACAATTCACCCCTCCACTTT. Amino acid sequence: CASSRRDRDNSPLHF.